One sample yielded the 26 T cell receptor beta chains listed below, sequenced in a study of identical twins. TCRdb passed the 5' RACE reads through MiXCR, listing each CDR3 protein once. The sample records around 1.7 million distinct CDR3 sequences, 32% being singletons. Sequencing was carried out using cord blood. These receptors were collected from a newborn girl in good health.

This rearrangement joins TRBV3-1 to TRBJ1-4; D is undetermined. This CDR3 region has 13 residues. Trimming took off 4 bases at V and 5 bases at J, with 8 bases between the two ends. CDR1 is LGHDT, CDR2 YNNKEL, per germline (reference sequence). The CDR3 is CASSLGMNEKLFF. CDR3 nucleotide sequence: TGTGCCAGCAGCCTCGGAATGAATGAAAAACTGTTTTTT.

This clonotype turned up a few times. The rearrangement uses TRBV20-1 and TRBJ2-7; 7 positions match TRBD1. CDR3 length equals 15 residues. Germline V gene sequence: CDR1 DFQATT, CDR2 SNEGSKA (reference sequence). After removal of 6 bases from V and 0 bases from J, the junction contained 11 bases not matched to a gene. The CDR3 loop is CSALTGAQISYEQYF. CDR3 coding DNA: TGCAGTGCCCTTACAGGGGCGCAAATCTCCTACGAGCAGTACTTC.

The chain's CDR3 is CASSLVPSGELFF. The CDR3 nucleotides read TGTGCCAGCAGCTTGGTACCATCTGGGGAGCTGTTTTTT. The genes are TRBV5-4 and TRBJ2-2; no clear D. This CDR3 comprises 13 residues. The ends were cut back, 0 bases at V and 8 bases at J, with 8 bases in the middle. CDR1 and CDR2 (germline): SGHNT, YYREEE (reference sequence).

This clonotype was seen a few times. The V and J genes are TRBV25-1 and TRBJ2-5, with D possibly called TRBD1 or TRBD2 (5 bases each). Germline-derived CDR1 and CDR2 are MGHDK and SYGVNS. V gave up 7 bases and J gave up 5 bases, with 8 bases separating them. The CDR3 extends over 11 amino acids. CDR3 DNA sequence: TGTGCCAGCATCTGGGGGGAGACCCAGTACTTC. The encoded protein is CASIWGETQYF.

The V call is TRBV3-1, the J call TRBJ2-1; perhaps TRBD2 as D (5 bases). The V gene's germline CDR1 is LGHDT and CDR2 YNNKEL (reference sequence). V dropped 0 bases and J dropped 13 bases, with 25 bases sitting between them. This CDR3 contains 17 residues. The CDR3 sequence is CASSQDRWAEPLETQFF. DNA of the CDR3: TGTGCCAGCAGCCAAGATAGGTGGGCAGAACCACTAGAGACCCAGTTCTTC.

This clonotype was observed a handful of times. The chain has TRBV29-1 and TRBJ1-2; D remains unclear. Germline loops: CDR1 SQVTM, CDR2 ANQGSEA. The length of the CDR3 is 12 residues. V lost 2 bases and J 2 bases, leaving 6 bases between the germline ends. CDR3 nucleotides: TGCAGCGTTGAACGACGGAACTATGGCTACACCTTC. Translation: CSVERRNYGYTF.

This clonotype has a handful of counts. The rearrangement joins TRBV29-1 to TRBJ2-1; D call uncertain. The CDR3 runs 14 residues. Germline assignment: CDR1 SQVTM and CDR2 ANQGSEA. V was pared by 7 bases and J by 0 bases, with 13 bases between. DNA for the CDR3: TGCAGCGGGGCTACAGCGCGCTCCTACAATGAGCAGTTCTTC. It translates to CSGATARSYNEQFF.

This chain connects TRBV5-1 to TRBJ2-3, with 10 bases matching TRBD2. Germline V gene lookup returns CDR1 SGHRS and CDR2 YFSETQ. The CDR3 runs 15 residues. Trimming took 3 bases from V and 6 from J; bases not matched to a gene: 7. CDR3 coding DNA: TGCGCCAGCAGCTCTAGCGGGAGCGCTGGTGATACGCAGTATTTT. This encodes CASSSSGSAGDTQYF.

V and J are TRBV27 and TRBJ2-7, with D possibly TRBD2 on 5 matching bases. The germline V and J ends were trimmed by 3 bases and 7 bases, with 22 bases remaining between them. CDR1 and CDR2 from the germline V gene are MNHEY and SMNVEV (reference sequence). CDR3 size: 16 residues. The CDR3 reads CASSFGLPSSYNEQYF. DNA of the CDR3: TGTGCCAGCAGTTTTGGACTCCCCAGCTCCTACAATGAGCAGTACTTC.

The DNA for the CDR3 is TGCAGCGTTGATGACAGGGCTGGAAACACCATATATTTT. The encoded protein is CSVDDRAGNTIYF. The V and J genes are TRBV29-1 and TRBJ1-3; TRBD1 matches 7 bases. The CDR3 is made up of 13 amino acids. V shed 3 bases, J shed 2 bases, and the junction held 1 base outside the gene matches. Per the germline V gene, CDR1 is SQVTM and CDR2 is ANQGSEA.

The V call is TRBV3-1, the J call TRBJ2-7; D is unclear. Trimming pared 4 bases from V and 2 bases from J, leaving 9 bases between. The CDR3 runs to 13 residues. CDR1 and CDR2 (germline): LGHDT, YNNKEL (reference sequence). The CDR3 here is CASSPYLTYEQYF. CDR3 coding DNA: TGTGCCAGCAGCCCTTACTTGACCTACGAGCAGTACTTC.

The rearrangement links TRBV12-3 or TRBV12-4 to TRBJ2-1; D possibly uses TRBD1 or TRBD2 (5 bases each). CDR3 length: 15 amino acids. V was trimmed by 7 bases and J by 3 bases, leaving 16 bases between them. This chain's CDR3 is CASTPVARGYNEQFF. The CDR3 DNA reads as TGTGCCAGCACCCCAGTAGCGAGGGGCTACAATGAGCAGTTCTTC.

The chain combines TRBV28 with TRBJ1-5; D possibly corresponds to TRBD1 (6 bases). CDR3 length: 18 residues. Trimming left V 3 bases short and J 4 bases short, with 22 bases between. CDR1 is MDHEN and CDR2 is SYDVKM in the germline V gene. The DNA of the CDR3 is TGTGCCAGCAGTTTCAGGCTCGACAGGAGCCTCACAAATCAGCCCCAGCATTTT. Protein: CASSFRLDRSLTNQPQHF.

In this sample, this clonotype turned up many times. The V gene is TRBV29-1, the J gene TRBJ2-7; 9 bases align to TRBD1. This CDR3 is 13 amino acids long. The V gene end was trimmed by 7 bases and the J gene end by 5 bases; junction bases not matched to a gene: 9. Germline CDR1 and CDR2: SQVTM and ANQGSEA. This chain's CDR3 is CSAQPGQGNEQYF. CDR3 nucleotides: TGCAGCGCACAACCGGGACAGGGCAACGAGCAGTACTTC.

This clonotype was seen a handful of times. This chain uses TRBV9 with TRBJ2-3; no reliable D call. Germline loops: CDR1 SGDLS, CDR2 YYNGEE. The CDR3 is made up of 15 amino acids. V gave up 2 bases and J gave up 0 bases, with 10 bases separating them. The CDR3 coding sequence is TGTGCCAGCAGCGTGGAAGCCCGAAGCACAGATACGCAGTATTTT. Residues: CASSVEARSTDTQYF.

The rearrangement links TRBV2 to TRBJ1-6, with a weak D call TRBD1 (5 bases). V lost 4 bases and J 12 bases, leaving 16 bases between the germline ends. The CDR3 is made up of 14 amino acids. Germline loops: CDR1 SNHLY, CDR2 FYNNEI. The chain's CDR3 is CASSGRGWAEPLHF. CDR3 DNA: TGTGCCAGCAGTGGCCGGGGGTGGGCGGAACCCCTCCACTTT.

This clonotype was found many times. Germline and junction disagree at one end, which may indicate a read error. The chain has TRBV5-1 and TRBJ2-3; 10 bases align to TRBD2. Per germline, CDR1 SGHRS and CDR2 YFSETQ. The CDR3 extends over 16 amino acids. CDR3 coding DNA: TGTGCCAGCAGTTTAGGTCCGGGACTAGCGACAGATACGCAGTATTTT. Encoded protein: CASSLGPGLATDTQYF. Looking up the rest from reference TRBV5-1 and TRBJ2-3 gives the full variable domain: KAGVTQTPRYLIKTRGQQVTLSCSPISGHRSVSWYQQTPGQGLQFLFEYFSETQRNKGNFPGRFSGRQFSNSRSEMNVSTLELGDSALYLCASSLGPGLATDTQYFGPGTRLTVL.

This clonotype was seen more than once but under ten times. The chain has TRBV20-1 and TRBJ1-1; D gene uncertain. From germline, CDR1 is DFQATT and CDR2 SNEGSKA (reference sequence). The CDR3 spans 13 residues. The ends were cut back, 5 bases at V and 6 bases at J, with 16 bases in the middle. DNA of the CDR3: TGCAGTGCTTACATGGGCTCCCGAGCTGAAGCTTTCTTT. It encodes CSAYMGSRAEAFF.

V is TRBV30 and J is TRBJ2-1; 9 nucleotides agree with TRBD2. Germline V gene sequence: CDR1 GTSNPN, CDR2 SVGIG (reference sequence). This CDR3 is built from 12 residues. The J segment lost 4 bases and the V segment lost 5 bases, leaving 0 bases of the junction unmatched. CDR3 in DNA: TGTGCCTGGCTAGCGGGGTACAATGAGCAGTTCTTC. Translation gives CAWLAGYNEQFF.

This clonotype has more than one count but fewer than ten. The chain joins TRBV7-2 to TRBJ2-7, with 9 bases that match TRBD1. This CDR3 spans 16 amino acids. V was pared by 5 bases and J by 2 bases, with 10 bases of the junction left unmatched. From germline, CDR1 is SGHTA and CDR2 FQGNSA. The CDR3 region is CASSTAGTGPTYEQYF. As DNA, the CDR3 is TGTGCCAGCAGCACAGCCGGGACAGGGCCTACCTACGAGCAGTACTTC.

The V call is TRBV2, the J call TRBJ2-7; 9 bases are a match to TRBD1. Germline-derived CDR1 and CDR2 are SNHLY and FYNNEI. CDR3 length equals 15 residues. V gave up 5 bases and J gave up 3 bases; unmatched junction bases: 8. CDR3 DNA: TGTGCCAGCAGTCGGTCTGACAGGGGGTTCTACGAGCAGTACTTC. The encoded protein is CASSRSDRGFYEQYF.

This clonotype has just a few counts. The rearrangement uses TRBV10-2 and TRBJ1-6; D is unclear. The CDR3 is 14 residues long. CDR1 WSHSY and CDR2 SAAADI come from the germline V gene. With 2 bases removed from V and 7 bases from J, the gap between germline ends came to 9 bases. CDR3 sequence reads: CASSERNLNSPLHF. The CDR3 DNA reads TGCGCCAGCAGTGAGAGGAATTTGAATTCACCCCTCCACTTT.

On this clonotype: A much larger clone is a single base away; this may be a read error. The gene calls are TRBV12-3 or TRBV12-4 and TRBJ1-2, with D hard to call. The CDR3 length is 12 residues. The CDR3 here is CANSLIGYGYTF. CDR3 DNA sequence: TGTGCCAACAGTTTAATCGGGTATGGCTACACCTTC.

The V and J genes are TRBV20-1 and TRBJ2-7; D gene uncertain. CDR3 length equals 14 residues. CDR1 and CDR2 from the germline V gene are DFQATT and SNEGSKA (reference sequence). The V gene lost 1 base and the J gene lost 2 bases, with 12 bases spanning the gap. CDR3 coding DNA: TGCAGTGCTAGAGGAGGCAGAATGCCCTACGAGCAGTACTTC. It is translated as CSARGGRMPYEQYF.

The gene calls are TRBV5-1 and TRBJ1-3; D unresolved. The CDR3 spans 17 residues. Germline-derived CDR1 and CDR2 are SGHRS and YFSETQ. With 4 bases removed from V and 4 bases from J, the gap between germline ends came to 21 bases. CDR3 bases: TGCGCCAGCAGCCGGGAGTTATGGGAGCCCCAAGGAAACACCATATATTTT. It encodes CASSRELWEPQGNTIYF.

This clonotype was counted ten times or more. The CDR3 loop is CSASRRADTQYF. As DNA, the CDR3 is TGCAGTGCTAGTCGCAGAGCAGATACGCAGTATTTT. The chain uses TRBV20-1 and TRBJ2-3; no firm D call. V was clipped by 3 bases and J by 4 bases, with 8 bases between them. The CDR3 is made up of 12 amino acids. CDR1 and CDR2 (germline): DFQATT, SNEGSKA (reference sequence).